This T cell receptor (beta chain) originates from a study of T cells in Graves' hyperthyroidism and ophthalmopathy. Many counts were recorded for this clonotype. At one end the junction does not follow the germline gene, possibly because of a read error. Looked up from germline, CDR1 is MGHRA and CDR2 is YSYEKL. The CDR3 has 12 amino acids. RNA transcripts provided the source from which TCR beta CDR3 regions were amplified. Using the HTBI primer set, a first-round RT-PCR was run on the TCR CDR3. Each CDR3 protein is one row after TCRdb ran MiXCR on the multiplex PCR reads. Here the sample spans 550,000 to 600,000 distinct CDR3 sequences, 14% being singletons.

The genes are TRBV4-1 and TRBJ2-5; D gene unclear. This sequence originates from a woman in her late teens or twenties with Graves' ophthalmopathy. The sample was blood. For the CDR3, the DNA is TGTGCCAGCAGCCAAGATCTGGAGACCCAGTACTTC. It is translated as CASSQDLETQYF.